Here is one T cell receptor (beta chain) with its context. As yet, its antigen is unknown. The sample is drawn from a study of cytomegalovirus exposure and HLA in healthy donors. Study-wide results and limits: Common viral pathogens seemed, in a later analysis, to connect with several of the most significant clusters.

This CDR3 comprises 14 residues. Trimming cost V 5 bases and J 4 bases; bases outside gene matches: 5. From germline, CDR1 is MDHEN and CDR2 SYDVKM. Use of 60 Vbeta and 13 Jbeta primers characterized the PCR. The table came from immunoSEQ multiplex PCR; TCRdb's copy has only in-frame clones and leaves some out. Here the sample spans about 190,000 clones, roughly 77% being singletons. What was sequenced was PBMCs. The clonotype comes from a woman aged 25 to 39 in good health and CMV-seropositive. The genes are TRBV28 and TRBJ1-2; TRBD1 aligns across 9 bases. CDR3: CASSTGGGRYGYTF. Here the CDR3 DNA reads TGTGCCAGCAGTACAGGGGGCGGTCGCTATGGCTACACCTTC.